The source of this T cell receptor (beta chain) is a study of cytomegalovirus exposure and HLA in healthy donors. Study-level findings and limits: Later analysis reportedly placed an Asian-associated ancestry cluster below the roughly 700-donor mean in N-insertions. A later analysis showed that HLA-associated TCR beta chains had undergone more clonal expansion than equally common others.

The junction had 6 bases not matched to a gene; V was cut back by 6 bases and J by 1 base. Germline V lookup: CDR1 SGDLS, CDR2 YYNGEE. The CDR3 has 16 residues. A word on this clone: As yet, its antigen is unknown.

The PCR made use of 60 Vbeta and 13 Jbeta primers. The method was immunoSEQ multiplex PCR; TCRdb's version includes in-frame clones alone and lacks a portion of them. In all, the sample yields some 120,000 clones. The chain combines TRBV9 with TRBJ2-2, with TRBD2 matching 10 bases. This receptor was obtained from a man aged 40-49 years in good health and CMV-seropositive. Sequencing used PBMCs. The CDR3 coding sequence is TGTGCCAGCAATCTCAGCGGGAGGGTGAACACCGGGGAGCTGTTTTTT. It is translated as CASNLSGRVNTGELFF.